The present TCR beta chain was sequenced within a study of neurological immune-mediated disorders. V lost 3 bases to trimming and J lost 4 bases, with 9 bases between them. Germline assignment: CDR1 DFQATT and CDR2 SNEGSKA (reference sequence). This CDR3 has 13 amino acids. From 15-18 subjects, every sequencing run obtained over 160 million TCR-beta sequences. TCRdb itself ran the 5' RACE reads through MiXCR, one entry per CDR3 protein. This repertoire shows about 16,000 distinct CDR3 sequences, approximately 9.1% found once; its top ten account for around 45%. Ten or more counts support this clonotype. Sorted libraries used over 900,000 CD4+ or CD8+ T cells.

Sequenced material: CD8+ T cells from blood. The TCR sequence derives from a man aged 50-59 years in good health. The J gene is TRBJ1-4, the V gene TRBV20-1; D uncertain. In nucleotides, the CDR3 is TGCAGTGCTAGCGATCCTTATAATGAAAAACTGTTTTTT. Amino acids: CSASDPYNEKLFF.